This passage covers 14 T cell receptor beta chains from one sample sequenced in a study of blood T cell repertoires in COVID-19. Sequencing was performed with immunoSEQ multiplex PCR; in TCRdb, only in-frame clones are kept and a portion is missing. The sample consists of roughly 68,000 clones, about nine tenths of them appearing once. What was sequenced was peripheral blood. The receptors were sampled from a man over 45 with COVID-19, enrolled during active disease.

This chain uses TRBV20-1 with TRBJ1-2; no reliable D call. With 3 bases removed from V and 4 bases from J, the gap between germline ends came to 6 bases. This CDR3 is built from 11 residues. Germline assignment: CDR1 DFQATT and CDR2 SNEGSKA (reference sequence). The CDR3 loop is CSARSGYGYTF. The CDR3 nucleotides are TGCAGTGCTAGGAGCGGCTATGGCTACACCTTC.

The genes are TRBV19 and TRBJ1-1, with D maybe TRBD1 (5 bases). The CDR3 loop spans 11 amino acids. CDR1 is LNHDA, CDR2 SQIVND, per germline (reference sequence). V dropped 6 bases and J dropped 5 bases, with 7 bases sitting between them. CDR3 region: CASSPGTEAFF. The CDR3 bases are TGTGCCAGTAGCCCAGGGACTGAAGCTTTCTTT.

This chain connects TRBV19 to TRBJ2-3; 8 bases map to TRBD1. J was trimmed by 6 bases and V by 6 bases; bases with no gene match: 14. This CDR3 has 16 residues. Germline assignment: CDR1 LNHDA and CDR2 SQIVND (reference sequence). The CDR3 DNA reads TGTGCCAGTAGAAACAGGGGGGAACGGGTCTGGGATACGCAGTATTTT. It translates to CASRNRGERVWDTQYF.

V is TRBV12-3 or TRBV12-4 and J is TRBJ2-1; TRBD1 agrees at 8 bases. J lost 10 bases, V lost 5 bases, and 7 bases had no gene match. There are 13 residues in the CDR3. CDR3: CASSLRQGNEQFF. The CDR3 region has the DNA TGTGCCAGCAGTCTACGACAGGGGAACGAGCAGTTCTTC.

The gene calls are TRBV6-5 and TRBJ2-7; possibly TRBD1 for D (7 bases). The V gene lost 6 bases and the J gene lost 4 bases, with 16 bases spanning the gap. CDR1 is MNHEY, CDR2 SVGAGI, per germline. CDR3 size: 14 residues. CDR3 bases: TGTGCCAGCAGCCTTAGACAGGGAGGATACGAGCAGTACTTC. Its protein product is CASSLRQGGYEQYF.

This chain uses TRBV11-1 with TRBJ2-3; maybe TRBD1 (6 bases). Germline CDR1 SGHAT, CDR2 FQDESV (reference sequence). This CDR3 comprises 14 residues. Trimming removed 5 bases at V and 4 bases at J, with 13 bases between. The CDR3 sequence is CASSRSWGPDTQYF. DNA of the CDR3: TGTGCCAGCAGCCGATCTTGGGGGCCAGATACGCAGTATTTT.

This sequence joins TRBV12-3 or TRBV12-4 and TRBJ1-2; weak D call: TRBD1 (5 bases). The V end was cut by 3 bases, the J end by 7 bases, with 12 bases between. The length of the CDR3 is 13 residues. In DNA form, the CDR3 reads TGTGCCAGCAGTTTGCGGCAGGGAGGTGGCTACACCTTC. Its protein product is CASSLRQGGGYTF.

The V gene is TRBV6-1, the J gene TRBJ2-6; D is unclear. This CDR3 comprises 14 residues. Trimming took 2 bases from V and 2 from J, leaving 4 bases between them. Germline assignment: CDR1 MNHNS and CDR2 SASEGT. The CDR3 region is CASSEQTGANVLTF. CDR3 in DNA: TGTGCCAGCAGTGAACAAACTGGGGCCAACGTCCTGACTTTC.

The CDR3 DNA reads as TGTGCCAGCTCAGTTAGCGGGAGGGCCGGGTACGAGCAGTACTTC. Its translation is CASSVSGRAGYEQYF. The chain combines TRBV18 with TRBJ2-7, with 11 bases that match TRBD2. The CDR3 length is 15 residues. The V gene end was trimmed by 5 bases and the J gene end by 4 bases; junction bases not matched to a gene: 7. The germline V gene has CDR1 KGHSH and CDR2 LQKENI.

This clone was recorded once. The CDR3 is CASSPRTGKHEQYF. The CDR3 DNA reads TGTGCCAGTAGTCCCCGGACAGGGAAGCACGAGCAGTACTTC. The V gene is TRBV19, the J gene TRBJ2-7; the match to TRBD1 covers 8 bases. The CDR3 extends over 14 amino acids. CDR1 and CDR2 (germline): LNHDA, SQIVND (reference sequence). The V gene end was trimmed by 5 bases and the J gene end by 5 bases; junction bases not matched to a gene: 8.

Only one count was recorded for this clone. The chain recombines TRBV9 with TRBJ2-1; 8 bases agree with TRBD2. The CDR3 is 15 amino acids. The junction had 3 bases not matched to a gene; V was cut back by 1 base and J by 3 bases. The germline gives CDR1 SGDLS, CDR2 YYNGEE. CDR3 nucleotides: TGTGCCAGCAGCGTAAGCGGGAGCAACTACAATGAGCAGTTCTTC. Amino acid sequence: CASSVSGSNYNEQFF. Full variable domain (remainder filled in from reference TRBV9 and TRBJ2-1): DSGVTQTPKHLITATGQRVTLRCSPRSGDLSVYWYQQSLDQGLQFLIQYYNGEERAKGNILERFSAQQFPDLHSELNLSSLELGDSALYFCASSVSGSNYNEQFFGPGTRLTVL.

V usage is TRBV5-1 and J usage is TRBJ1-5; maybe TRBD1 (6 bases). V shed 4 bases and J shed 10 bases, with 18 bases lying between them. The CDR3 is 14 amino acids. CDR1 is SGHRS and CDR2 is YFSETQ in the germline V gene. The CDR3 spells CASSAYESGAPQHF. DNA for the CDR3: TGCGCCAGCAGCGCCTACGAGTCAGGGGCCCCCCAGCATTTT.

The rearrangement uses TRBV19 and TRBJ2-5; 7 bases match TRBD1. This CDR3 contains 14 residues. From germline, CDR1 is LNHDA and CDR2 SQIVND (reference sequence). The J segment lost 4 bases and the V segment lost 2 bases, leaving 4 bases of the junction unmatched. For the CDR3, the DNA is TGTGCCAGTAGTATACGACAGGGCCGAGAGACCCAGTACTTC. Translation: CASSIRQGRETQYF.

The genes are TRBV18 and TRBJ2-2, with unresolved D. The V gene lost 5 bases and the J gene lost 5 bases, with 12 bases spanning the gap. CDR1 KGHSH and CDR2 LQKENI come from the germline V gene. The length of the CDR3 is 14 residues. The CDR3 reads CASSTQDRTGELFF. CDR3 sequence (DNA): TGTGCCAGCTCAACCCAGGATCGGACCGGGGAGCTGTTTTTT.